A single sample is the source of the 21 T cell receptor beta chains below, sequenced in a study of vaccination and CD4 T cells after COVID-19. Treatment indicated: roughly 11-day PBMC culture with coronavirus spike peptide pools or control peptides (ViraFEST assay). No cognate antigen is known for these TCRs. The Oncomine TCR Beta short-read assay was applied to DNA of cultured CD4+ T cells. Each CDR3 protein gets one entry after TCRdb re-called the PCR reads with MiXCR. This sample carries 15,000 or so distinct CDR3 sequences, 35% to 50% of them seen once, and the ten largest clones take over 7.5%. Source material: CD4+ T cells from blood, cultured in vitro. These receptors were taken from a human donor who had recovered from COVID-19.

The chain uses TRBV7-9 and TRBJ1-2; D not certain. Germline CDR1 reads SEHNR; CDR2 reads FQNEAQ (reference sequence). CDR3 length: 13 residues. Trimming shortened V by 0 bases and J by 4 bases, and 6 bases separated the two germline ends. The CDR3 DNA is TGTGCCAGCAGCTTAGCAGGCGCCTATGGCTACACCTTC. Protein sequence: CASSLAGAYGYTF.

The chain couples TRBV4-2 to TRBJ2-7; D is unclear. With 1 base removed from V and 2 bases from J, the gap between germline ends came to 21 bases. This CDR3 has 18 amino acids. Germline CDR1 reads LGHNA; CDR2 reads YNFKEQ. CDR3 region: CASSQAGLSEMTPYEQYF. CDR3 in DNA: TGTGCCAGCAGCCAAGCCGGCCTCTCGGAGATGACCCCCTACGAGCAGTACTTC.

In its sample, this clonotype was seen a few times. This chain connects TRBV2 to TRBJ1-1, with 7 bases lining up with TRBD1. J was trimmed by 0 bases and V by 4 bases; bases with no gene match: 11. The CDR3 contains 17 residues. The germline V gene encodes CDR1 SNHLY and CDR2 FYNNEI. CDR3 nucleotide sequence: TGTGCCAGCAGTGTGCGGACAGGAGACTTACTGAACACTGAAGCTTTCTTT. Protein sequence: CASSVRTGDLLNTEAFF.

The rearrangement links TRBV6-2 or TRBV6-3 to TRBJ2-2; D possibly matches TRBD1 or TRBD2 (5 bases each). Per the germline V gene, CDR1 is MNHEY and CDR2 is SVGEGT. The CDR3 covers 14 residues. V was cut by 9 bases and J by 6 bases, with 17 bases left in between. CDR3: CASDWGIRSGELFF. The CDR3 nucleotides read TGTGCCAGTGATTGGGGGATACGTTCCGGGGAGCTGTTTTTT.

CDR3 nucleotides: TGCGCCAGCAGCCCGGGACAGGGGGCAGCCAAATTCTATGGCTACACCTTC. Encoded protein: CASSPGQGAAKFYGYTF. V is TRBV4-1 and J is TRBJ1-2; 12 nucleotides line up with TRBD1. The CDR3 loop spans 17 amino acids. Germline CDR1 and CDR2: MGHRA and YSYEKL. The junction had 10 bases not matched to a gene; V was cut back by 4 bases and J by 4 bases.

There are a few counts of this clonotype. The rearrangement joins TRBV5-4 to TRBJ2-7; D might be TRBD2 (7 bases). The CDR3 is 15 amino acids. Germline-derived CDR1 and CDR2 are SGHNT and YYREEE (reference sequence). Between the trimmed V and J ends, which lost 4 bases and 4 bases, there was a span of 18 bases. DNA for the CDR3: TGTGCCAGCAGCCCGCTTGGGGGCGGGAGATACGAGCAGTACTTC. Protein sequence: CASSPLGGGRYEQYF. The complete variable domain, with remaining parts taken from reference TRBV5-4 and TRBJ2-7, reads ETGVTQSPTHLIKTRGQQVTLRCSSQSGHNTVSWYQQALGQGPQFIFQYYREEENGRGNFPPRFSGLQFPNYSSELNVNALELDDSALYLCASSPLGGGRYEQYFGPGTRLTVT.

CDR3 coding DNA: TGTGCCGCGTCCTTTAGCAATCAGCCCCAGCATTTT. Translation: CAASFSNQPQHF. The gene calls are TRBV24-1 and TRBJ1-5; D is unresolved. Germline-derived CDR1 and CDR2 are KGHDR and SFDVKD. The CDR3 sequence is 12 residues long. The V end was cut by 12 bases, the J end by 0 bases, with 8 bases between.

J is TRBJ1-1 and V is TRBV2, with TRBD1 as a possible D gene (6 bases). V lost 5 bases, J lost 2 bases, and 18 bases lay in between. Germline lookup yields CDR1 SNHLY and CDR2 FYNNEI. This CDR3 spans 16 amino acids. DNA for the CDR3: TGTGCCAGCAGTTACAGGGAATCAAAAGGCAACACTGAAGCTTTCTTT. This translates into CASSYRESKGNTEAFF.

The rearrangement joins TRBV24-1 to TRBJ2-5; 9 nucleotides agree with TRBD1. This CDR3 is 20 amino acids long. The J segment lost 4 bases and the V segment lost 3 bases, leaving 20 bases of the junction unmatched. CDR1 and CDR2 from the germline V gene are KGHDR and SFDVKD. The DNA for the CDR3 is TGTGCCACCAGTGATCAGACAACCGCCGGGACAGGGAGCTTCGGAGAGACCCAGTACTTC. This translates into CATSDQTTAGTGSFGETQYF.

This clonotype has just a few counts. This sequence joins TRBV2 and TRBJ2-7; D is perhaps TRBD1 (6 bases). The length of the CDR3 is 14 residues. Germline CDR1 reads SNHLY; CDR2 reads FYNNEI. V was pared by 1 base and J by 2 bases, with 9 bases between. Written as DNA, the CDR3 is TGTGCCAGCAGTGAAGGGACAGTTACCTACGAGCAGTACTTC. Its protein is CASSEGTVTYEQYF.

In this sample, this clonotype turned up a few times. This chain joins TRBV30 and TRBJ1-5; D is unresolved. CDR3 size: 13 residues. Per the germline V gene, CDR1 is GTSNPN and CDR2 is SVGIG (reference sequence). Trimming removed 2 bases from V and 4 bases from J, with 9 bases in between. The CDR3 DNA sequence: TGTGCCTGGAGTTCGGGGTCTAATCAGCCCCAGCATTTT. This translates into CAWSSGSNQPQHF.

This clonotype showed up just once. At one end the junction does not follow the germline gene, possibly because of a read error. The rearrangement joins TRBV7-7 to TRBJ2-5; 9 nucleotides match TRBD2. Per the germline V gene, CDR1 is SSHAT and CDR2 is FNYEAQ (reference sequence). The CDR3 sequence is 14 residues long. The CDR3 spells CASSSGAGGETQYF. CDR3 sequence (DNA): TGTGCTAGCAGCTCGGGAGCGGGGGGTGAGACCCAGTACTTC.

The V call is TRBV2, the J call TRBJ1-2; 7 bases match TRBD1. This CDR3 comprises 13 residues. V lost 6 bases and J lost 5; bases outside the gene matches: 6. Germline CDR1 SNHLY, CDR2 FYNNEI. CDR3 coding DNA: TGTGCCAGCAGGACAGGGAGTACTTATGGCTACACCTTC. This codes for CASRTGSTYGYTF.

The V gene is TRBV12-5, the J gene TRBJ1-1, with 7 bases lining up with TRBD1. Germline trimming cut 1 base from V and 3 bases from J; bases unmatched to any gene: 5. Germline CDR1 LGHNT, CDR2 FRNRAP. This CDR3 spans 15 amino acids. The CDR3 reads CASGLGQGGDTEAFF. The CDR3 DNA reads as TGTGCTAGTGGTTTGGGACAGGGAGGAGACACTGAAGCTTTCTTT.

The chain has TRBV19 and TRBJ2-1; TRBD1 is a possible D gene (6 bases). CDR1 is LNHDA, CDR2 SQIVND, per germline (reference sequence). The V end was cut by 6 bases, the J end by 15 bases, with 15 bases between. The CDR3 is 11 amino acids. CDR3 region: CASRKGGTGFF. The CDR3 nucleotides are TGTGCCAGTAGGAAAGGGGGAACGGGGTTCTTC.

The J gene is TRBJ2-7, the V gene TRBV5-6; D tentatively fits TRBD1 or TRBD2 (6 bases each). Germline V gene data show CDR1 as SGHDT and CDR2 as YYEEEE. The V gene lost 0 bases and the J gene lost 1 base, with 11 bases spanning the gap. The CDR3 covers 15 residues. CDR3 residues: CASSLGWGASYEQYF. The CDR3 region has the DNA TGTGCCAGCAGCTTGGGATGGGGGGCATCCTACGAGCAGTACTTC.

This clonotype was observed a single time. The V call is TRBV6-1, the J call TRBJ2-7; tentative D call: TRBD1 (5 bases). V dropped 8 bases and J dropped 5 bases, with 28 bases sitting between them. The length of the CDR3 is 17 residues. CDR1 is MNHNS and CDR2 is SASEGT in the germline V gene. CDR3 in amino acids: CASVLSKNRILPHEQYF. The CDR3 DNA reads as TGTGCCAGCGTCCTGAGTAAGAACAGGATCCTTCCCCACGAGCAGTACTTC.

The J gene is TRBJ2-7, the V gene TRBV5-1; D remains unclear. Germline CDR1 is SGHRS and CDR2 is YFSETQ. The CDR3 runs 16 residues. With 1 base removed from V and 0 bases from J, the gap between germline ends came to 14 bases. CDR3 sequence (DNA): TGCGCCAGCAGCTTGTCTCAGAGGATTAGCTCCTACGAGCAGTACTTC. This codes for CASSLSQRISSYEQYF.

The chain joins TRBV20-1 to TRBJ2-1; D is perhaps TRBD1 or TRBD2 (6 bases each). The CDR3 totals 18 residues. V lost 6 bases and J 5 bases, leaving 29 bases between the germline ends. CDR1 is DFQATT and CDR2 is SNEGSKA in the germline V gene (reference sequence). The CDR3 loop reads CSARFLGGLGPFNNEQFF. As DNA, the CDR3 is TGCAGTGCCAGGTTTTTGGGGGGCTTAGGACCTTTTAACAATGAGCAGTTCTTC.

This clonotype is judged medium-sized. The CDR3 sequence is CASSFRDRPETQYF. The CDR3 DNA sequence: TGTGCCAGCAGCTTCCGGGACAGACCTGAGACCCAGTACTTC. The rearrangement joins TRBV5-4 to TRBJ2-5, with 7 bases that match TRBD1. V dropped 2 bases and J dropped 5; count of bases not matched to a gene: 6. The CDR3 spans 14 residues. Germline values: CDR1 SGHNT, CDR2 YYREEE (reference sequence). Drawing the rest from reference TRBV5-4 and TRBJ2-5, the complete variable domain is ETGVTQSPTHLIKTRGQQVTLRCSSQSGHNTVSWYQQALGQGPQFIFQYYREEENGRGNFPPRFSGLQFPNYSSELNVNALELDDSALYLCASSFRDRPETQYFGPGTRLLVL.

The J gene is TRBJ1-3, the V gene TRBV6-2 or TRBV6-3; D is uncertain. CDR1 and CDR2 from the germline V gene are MNHEY and SVGEGT. Trimming removed 7 bases at V and 4 bases at J, with 14 bases between. This CDR3 is built from 14 residues. CDR3 residues: CASTRLSGGNTIYF. For the CDR3, the DNA is TGTGCCAGCACCAGGCTGTCAGGAGGAAACACCATATATTTT.